One sample yielded the 28 T cell receptor beta chains listed below, sequenced in a study of siplizumab effects on memory and regulatory T cells. The method was immunoSEQ multiplex PCR; TCRdb's version includes in-frame clones alone and lacks a portion of them. This sample carries approximately 100,000 clones, about 92% of them seen once, and the ten largest clones take 0.55% to 0.95%. The material sequenced was Tregs sorted from blood. Receptor source: a human donor in good health.

V and J are TRBV5-3 and TRBJ1-1; D remains ambiguous. TRBV5-3 is reported as an ORF; its role is uncertain. The CDR3 length is 15 residues. V gave up 0 bases and J gave up 3 bases, with 12 bases separating them. The CDR3 loop reads CARSLDWGSDTEAFF. The CDR3 DNA reads TGTGCCAGAAGCTTGGATTGGGGTAGTGACACTGAAGCTTTCTTT.

The chain uses TRBV5-1 and TRBJ1-1; D is uncertain. The CDR3 extends over 15 amino acids. Between the trimmed V and J ends, which lost 0 bases and 0 bases, there was a span of 9 bases. CDR1 and CDR2 (germline): SGHRS, YFSETQ. The CDR3 nucleotides read TGCGCCAGCAGCTTGGGTGTCGGTTTGAACACTGAAGCTTTCTTT. This encodes CASSLGVGLNTEAFF.

The chain employs TRBV7-9 and TRBJ2-1, with 12 bases fitting TRBD2. Trimming took 6 bases from V and 7 from J; bases not matched to a gene: 7. Germline CDR1 is SEHNR and CDR2 is FQNEAQ (reference sequence). The CDR3 contains 15 residues. CDR3 sequence: CASRTGLAGRNEQFF. In DNA form, the CDR3 reads TGTGCCAGCAGGACCGGACTAGCGGGACGGAATGAGCAGTTCTTC.

V and J are TRBV2 and TRBJ1-1; D gene uncertain. The ends were cut back, 6 bases at V and 0 bases at J, with 8 bases in the middle. From germline, CDR1 is SNHLY and CDR2 FYNNEI. This CDR3 has 13 amino acids. The CDR3 region is CASRDPLNTEAFF. The DNA for the CDR3 is TGTGCCAGCAGGGACCCTTTGAACACTGAAGCTTTCTTT. Full variable domain (remainder filled in from reference TRBV2 and TRBJ1-1): EPEVTQTPSHQVTQMGQEVILRCVPISNHLYFYWYRQILGQKVEFLVSFYNNEISEKSEIFDDQFSVERPDGSNFTLKIRSTKLEDSAMYFCASRDPLNTEAFFGQGTRLTVV.

This chain connects TRBV10-3 to TRBJ2-5; possible D gene TRBD2, 5 bases. The DNA end favors TRBJ2-7, so the J call may be wrong. This CDR3 is built from 14 residues. The germline CDR1 and CDR2 sequences are ENHRY and SYGVKD. In nucleotides, the CDR3 is TGTGCCATCAGTGGAGACGGGATAAGCTACGAGCAGTACTTC. Protein product: CAISGDGISYEQYF.

The CDR3 sequence: CASSQSPRELFF. The CDR3 DNA follows: TGTGCCAGCAGCCAATCGCCAAGGGAGCTGTTTTTT. The chain couples TRBV16 to TRBJ2-2; no clear D gene. Trimming took off 0 bases at V and 9 bases at J, with 5 bases between the two ends. CDR1 is KGHSY, CDR2 FQNENV, per germline. This CDR3 is 12 amino acids long.

The chain has TRBV5-1 and TRBJ2-6; possible D gene TRBD1, 6 bases. The CDR3 contains 18 residues. V was cut by 0 bases and J by 0 bases, with 13 bases left in between. Germline CDR1 and CDR2: SGHRS and YFSETQ. CDR3 bases: TGCGCCAGCAGCTTGGCCGGGACACTGGACTCTGGGGCCAACGTCCTGACTTTC. It specifies CASSLAGTLDSGANVLTF.

Only a few counts were recorded for this clone. The chain joins TRBV18 to TRBJ2-5; no reliable D call. The CDR3 has 11 amino acids. The V gene's germline CDR1 is KGHSH and CDR2 LQKENI. The V end was cut by 4 bases, the J end by 5 bases, with 5 bases between. CDR3 in DNA: TGTGCCAGCTCACGATCGGAGACCCAGTACTTC. Translated: CASSRSETQYF.

As regards this clone: A read error may produce the germline difference seen at one junction end. V gene TRBV28 combines with J gene TRBJ1-1; D remains unclear. Germline V lookup: CDR1 MDHEN, CDR2 SYDVKM. The length of the CDR3 is 14 residues. The CDR3 region is CASSLIPRKDHRLF. CDR3 DNA sequence: TGTGCCAGCAGTTTGATACCACGAAAGGATCATCGGCTCTTT.

The rearrangement links TRBV28 to TRBJ1-3; a weak D match, TRBD1 (5 bases). Deletions cut 0 bases from V and 8 bases from J, with 11 bases between. The CDR3 totals 14 residues. Looked up from germline, CDR1 is MDHEN and CDR2 is SYDVKM. DNA for the CDR3: TGTGCCAGCAGTTTATGGCGGGGCTCGGACACCATATATTTT. Translating it yields CASSLWRGSDTIYF.

Here the CDR3 reads CASSERIVSGANVLTF. The CDR3 bases are TGCGCCAGCAGCGAGAGGATAGTTAGTGGGGCCAACGTCCTGACTTTC. The rearrangement links TRBV5-1 to TRBJ2-6; no clear D. This CDR3 is 16 amino acids long. Trimming pared 4 bases from V and 3 bases from J, leaving 14 bases between. Per the germline V gene, CDR1 is SGHRS and CDR2 is YFSETQ. Together with reference TRBV5-1 and TRBJ2-6, the CDR3 gives the full variable domain: KAGVTQTPRYLIKTRGQQVTLSCSPISGHRSVSWYQQTPGQGLQFLFEYFSETQRNKGNFPGRFSGRQFSNSRSEMNVSTLELGDSALYLCASSERIVSGANVLTFGAGSRLTVL.

The chain links TRBV11-2 to TRBJ1-1; 8 bases are shared with TRBD1. V dropped 4 bases and J dropped 6; count of bases not matched to a gene: 7. The CDR3 has 14 amino acids. Germline V CDR1 and CDR2: SGHAT, FQNNGV. CDR3 loop: CASSSQGTGAEAFF. The CDR3 nucleotides are TGTGCCAGCAGCTCCCAAGGGACAGGTGCTGAAGCTTTCTTT.

The genes are TRBV19 and TRBJ2-1; tentatively, D is TRBD1 (5 bases). The CDR3 totals 16 residues. Trimming removed 5 bases at V and 4 bases at J, with 18 bases between. From germline, CDR1 is LNHDA and CDR2 SQIVND (reference sequence). CDR3 nucleotide sequence: TGTGCCAGTAGTTATGGGGCACCATCTGGATACAATGAGCAGTTCTTC. Amino acid sequence: CASSYGAPSGYNEQFF. The variable domain in full, with the rest retrieved from reference TRBV19 and TRBJ2-1, is DGGITQSPKYLFRKEGQNVTLSCEQNLNHDAMYWYRQDPGQGLRLIYYSQIVNDFQKGDIAEGYSVSREKKESFPLTVTSAQKNPTAFYLCASSYGAPSGYNEQFFGPGTRLTVL.

The rearrangement joins TRBV27 to TRBJ2-3; D possibly matches TRBD1 or TRBD2 (6 bases each). This CDR3 has 15 residues. The germline V and J ends were trimmed by 7 bases and 5 bases, with 19 bases remaining between them. CDR1 and CDR2 from the germline V gene are MNHEY and SMNVEV (reference sequence). CDR3 loop: CASKAGGPLRDTQYF. CDR3 DNA sequence: TGTGCCAGCAAGGCCGGGGGCCCGCTACGAGATACGCAGTATTTT.

The chain links TRBV9 to TRBJ2-5; 9 nucleotides align to TRBD2. Unmatched junction bases numbered 6, after V lost 2 bases and J lost 4 bases. CDR3 length: 15 amino acids. The germline CDR1 and CDR2 sequences are SGDLS and YYNGEE. Here the CDR3 reads CASSVGLALGETQYF. In DNA form, the CDR3 reads TGTGCCAGCAGCGTTGGACTAGCGTTGGGAGAGACCCAGTACTTC. Based on the CDR3 plus reference TRBV9 and TRBJ2-5, the full variable domain is DSGVTQTPKHLITATGQRVTLRCSPRSGDLSVYWYQQSLDQGLQFLIQYYNGEERAKGNILERFSAQQFPDLHSELNLSSLELGDSALYFCASSVGLALGETQYFGPGTRLLVL.

This clone was seen once. This rearrangement joins TRBV29-1 to TRBJ1-5; D may be TRBD1 (6 bases). This CDR3 comprises 15 residues. Trimming left V 6 bases short and J 5 bases short, with 20 bases between. The germline gives CDR1 SQVTM, CDR2 ANQGSEA. CDR3 loop: CSVIDMGGVDQPQHF. CDR3 coding DNA: TGCAGCGTCATCGACATGGGGGGCGTCGATCAGCCCCAGCATTTT.

The rearrangement uses TRBV25-1 and TRBJ1-6, with 7 bases fitting TRBD1. CDR3 length: 15 residues. CDR1 and CDR2 from the germline V gene are MGHDK and SYGVNS. The V gene end was trimmed by 2 bases and the J gene end by 7 bases; junction bases not matched to a gene: 5. CDR3 residues: CASSETGTANSPLHF. The DNA of the CDR3 is TGTGCCAGCAGTGAAACCGGGACAGCCAATTCACCCCTCCACTTT.

There are a few counts of this clone. The chain links TRBV11-2 to TRBJ2-1, with TRBD2 identical over 7 bases. CDR3 length: 15 residues. V gave up 3 bases and J gave up 12 bases; unmatched junction bases: 14. Germline values: CDR1 SGHAT, CDR2 FQNNGV. This chain's CDR3 is CASSLSRTRSWVQFF. The CDR3 DNA sequence: TGTGCCAGCAGCTTGTCCCGGACTAGATCTTGGGTGCAGTTCTTC. Full variable domain (missing parts from reference TRBV11-2 and TRBJ2-1): EAGVAQSPRYKIIEKRQSVAFWCNPISGHATLYWYQQILGQGPKLLIQFQNNGVVDDSQLPKDRFSAERLKGVDSTLKIQPAKLEDSAVYLCASSLSRTRSWVQFFGPGTRLTVL.

The chain links TRBV11-2 to TRBJ2-3, with 12 bases fitting TRBD2. Looked up from germline, CDR1 is SGHAT and CDR2 is FQNNGV. V lost 8 bases and J lost 7; bases outside the gene matches: 4. The CDR3 contains 13 residues. The CDR3 DNA reads TGTGCCAGCCGGACTAGCGGGACTTATACGCAGTATTTT. Amino acid sequence: CASRTSGTYTQYF.

The rearrangement uses TRBV5-1 and TRBJ1-2; 9 bases agree with TRBD1. Per the germline V gene, CDR1 is SGHRS and CDR2 is YFSETQ. The V gene end was trimmed by 0 bases and the J gene end by 0 bases; junction bases not matched to a gene: 0. The CDR3 loop spans 15 amino acids. DNA for the CDR3: TGCGCCAGCAGCTTGGGGACAGGGGCTAACTATGGCTACACCTTC. Translated, it gives CASSLGTGANYGYTF.

The genes are TRBV21-1 and TRBJ1-3. TRBV21-1 is a pseudogene segment. The CDR3 consists of 17 residues. The DNA for the CDR3 is TGTGCCAGCAGCAAAGGAAGGGTTCTTTTATGTGGAAACACCATATATTTT. Translated: CASSKGRVLLCGNTIYF.

The chain joins TRBV2 to TRBJ2-7; 7 nucleotides align to TRBD2. This CDR3 is built from 13 residues. The junction had 4 bases not matched to a gene; V was cut back by 4 bases and J by 4 bases. Looked up from germline, CDR1 is SNHLY and CDR2 is FYNNEI. CDR3 coding DNA: TGTGCCAGCAGTGCGGAGGGAGGGTACGAGCAGTACTTC. Its protein is CASSAEGGYEQYF.

The chain employs TRBV28 and TRBJ1-5, with D possibly being TRBD1 (6 bases). Per the germline V gene, CDR1 is MDHEN and CDR2 is SYDVKM. V dropped 6 bases and J dropped 4 bases, with 10 bases sitting between them. The CDR3 is 13 amino acids. The CDR3 here is CASSGQMNQPQHF. CDR3 sequence (DNA): TGTGCCAGCAGCGGACAGATGAATCAGCCCCAGCATTTT.

This chain links TRBV7-9 with TRBJ1-3; D is uncertain. Germline-derived CDR1 and CDR2 are SEHNR and FQNEAQ (reference sequence). CDR3 length equals 14 residues. Trimming took 5 bases from V and 4 from J, leaving 12 bases between them. The CDR3 region has the DNA TGTGCCAGCAGCCCCGCAAGGGCCGGAAACACCATATATTTT. Its protein is CASSPARAGNTIYF.

The gene calls are TRBV5-1 and TRBJ2-1; no definite D call. The CDR3 is 14 residues long. V was trimmed by 4 bases and J by 4 bases, leaving 12 bases between them. Germline V CDR1 and CDR2: SGHRS, YFSETQ. The CDR3 here is CASSDPASYNEQFF. Here the CDR3 DNA reads TGCGCCAGCAGCGACCCGGCCTCATACAATGAGCAGTTCTTC. The complete variable domain, with remaining parts taken from reference TRBV5-1 and TRBJ2-1, reads KAGVTQTPRYLIKTRGQQVTLSCSPISGHRSVSWYQQTPGQGLQFLFEYFSETQRNKGNFPGRFSGRQFSNSRSEMNVSTLELGDSALYLCASSDPASYNEQFFGPGTRLTVL.

The CDR3 is CASSPSGPTEAFF. The CDR3 DNA reads TGTGCCAGCAGTCCCTCAGGACCCACTGAAGCTTTCTTT. The chain recombines TRBV28 with TRBJ1-1, with no clear D. Trimming cost V 5 bases and J 4 bases, with 11 bases left between them. This CDR3 has 13 residues. Germline V gene lookup returns CDR1 MDHEN and CDR2 SYDVKM.

This rearrangement joins TRBV11-2 to TRBJ1-1, with D possibly matching TRBD1 (5 bases). Looked up from germline, CDR1 is SGHAT and CDR2 is FQNNGV. V was trimmed by 2 bases and J by 1 base, leaving 8 bases between them. The CDR3 is made up of 14 amino acids. This CDR3 reads CASSLQGWNTEAFF. The CDR3 DNA is TGTGCCAGCAGCTTACAGGGCTGGAACACTGAAGCTTTCTTT.

The V call is TRBV30, the J call TRBJ2-3, with 12 bases lining up with TRBD2. CDR3 length: 16 residues. Germline lookup yields CDR1 GTSNPN and CDR2 SVGIG (reference sequence). V was clipped by 2 bases and J by 6 bases; unmatched bases: 9. CDR3 DNA sequence: TGTGCCTGGAGTTTATCGACTAGCGGGAGATCGGATACGCAGTATTTT. Amino acid sequence: CAWSLSTSGRSDTQYF.